The 27 T cell receptor beta chains in this list originate from one sample, sequenced in a study of OX40 agonist ivuxolimab in advanced cancers. Assay: immunoSEQ multiplex PCR; the TCRdb copy retains only in-frame clones and omits some. The sample lists roughly 35,000 clones; about three quarters were seen once. Sample: CD4+ or CD8+ T cells sorted from blood, taken in a trial of the OX40 agonist ivuxolimab. The source of these receptors is an adult with an advanced solid tumor such as melanoma, head and neck, liver or kidney cancer.

This clone was seen just once. This chain links TRBV4-3 with TRBJ1-3; D call uncertain. The V end was cut by 0 bases, the J end by 2 bases, with 8 bases between. This CDR3 contains 15 residues. Germline V CDR1 and CDR2: LGHNA, YSLEER. CDR3 bases: TGCGCCAGCAGCCAAGATCGGGCTACTGGAAACACCATATATTTT. Protein product: CASSQDRATGNTIYF.

This clone was seen a handful of times. This sequence joins TRBV18 and TRBJ2-1; 7 positions match TRBD1. V gave up 3 bases and J gave up 5 bases; unmatched junction bases: 13. This CDR3 has 17 amino acids. The V gene's germline CDR1 is KGHSH and CDR2 LQKENI. CDR3: CASSPRQGTLPNNEQFF. Written as DNA, the CDR3 is TGTGCCAGCTCACCGCGACAGGGTACCCTACCTAACAATGAGCAGTTCTTC.

This clone was seen just once. The rearrangement joins TRBV6-6 to TRBJ1-1, with D unresolved. The CDR3 loop spans 13 amino acids. Germline CDR1 MNHNY, CDR2 SVGAGI (reference sequence). Trimming left V 3 bases short and J 1 base short, with 6 bases between. In nucleotides, the CDR3 is TGTGCCAGCAGTTATGCCTGGAACACTGAAGCTTTCTTT. Its protein product is CASSYAWNTEAFF.

The rearrangement joins TRBV9 to TRBJ1-2; tentatively, D is TRBD1 (6 bases). V lost 6 bases and J 2 bases, leaving 8 bases between the germline ends. The CDR3 runs to 12 residues. Germline V gene sequence: CDR1 SGDLS, CDR2 YYNGEE. CDR3 region: CASTDRNYGYTF. The CDR3 nucleotides read TGTGCCAGCACGGACAGAAACTATGGCTACACCTTC.

The chain joins TRBV5-4 to TRBJ2-7, with D unclear. The CDR3 totals 16 residues. V lost 0 bases and J lost 2, with 15 bases in between. The germline CDR1 and CDR2 sequences are SGHNT and YYREEE (reference sequence). The CDR3 loop is CASSLEWTSEPYEQYF. The CDR3 DNA reads as TGTGCCAGCAGCTTGGAGTGGACCTCCGAACCCTACGAGCAGTACTTC.

The V and J genes are TRBV27 and TRBJ2-5; 9 bases fit TRBD2. The end of the DNA fits TRBJ2-7 better, so the J call may be wrong. The germline V gene has CDR1 MNHEY and CDR2 SMNVEV (reference sequence). The CDR3 spans 16 residues. The CDR3 is CASSLSKASGAYEQYF. The CDR3 nucleotides are TGTGCCAGCAGTTTATCGAAGGCTAGCGGGGCGTACGAGCAGTACTTC.

This clone has only a few counts. This chain joins TRBV5-1 and TRBJ2-7; TRBD2 agrees at 8 bases. The CDR3 covers 13 residues. The V gene's germline CDR1 is SGHRS and CDR2 YFSETQ. The V and J ends lost 4 bases and 3 bases, in that order; junction bases with no gene match: 3. CDR3 protein: CASSAGGSYEQYF. The CDR3 DNA reads TGCGCCAGCAGCGCGGGGGGCAGCTACGAGCAGTACTTC.

This rearrangement joins TRBV6-5 to TRBJ1-1; no clear D. The CDR3 covers 13 residues. V lost 5 bases, J lost 5 bases, and 12 bases lay in between. Germline V CDR1 and CDR2: MNHEY, SVGAGI. The CDR3 is CASSRSPRTEAFF. The CDR3, as DNA: TGTGCCAGCAGTAGGTCCCCTAGGACTGAAGCTTTCTTT.

The chain uses TRBV28 and TRBJ1-6; 8 bases map to TRBD1. The germline V gene has CDR1 MDHEN and CDR2 SYDVKM. Trimming removed 6 bases from V and 7 bases from J; junction bases left unmatched: 8. The CDR3 spans 15 residues. CDR3 DNA: TGTGCCAGCAGCCCCCGACAGGGGAGGAATTCACCCCTCCACTTT. The encoded protein is CASSPRQGRNSPLHF.

The chain joins TRBV6-5 to TRBJ1-5, with TRBD1 matching 8 bases. J lost 4 bases, V lost 7 bases, and 9 bases had no gene match. Germline V gene sequence: CDR1 MNHEY, CDR2 SVGAGI. This CDR3 contains 15 residues. CDR3 sequence: CASTQDRALNQPQHF. CDR3 nucleotides: TGTGCCAGCACCCAGGACAGGGCCCTTAATCAGCCCCAGCATTTT.

V usage is TRBV7-6 and J usage is TRBJ2-2; D call uncertain. Trimming took 5 bases from V and 1 from J, leaving 11 bases between them. The CDR3 totals 15 residues. CDR1 is SGHVS, CDR2 FNYEAQ, per germline. CDR3 amino acids: CASSASSLNTGELFF. In nucleotides, the CDR3 is TGTGCCAGCAGCGCGAGCTCACTGAACACCGGGGAGCTGTTTTTT.

The genes are TRBV28 and TRBJ1-1, with D perhaps matching TRBD1 (6 bases). Between the trimmed V and J ends, which lost 6 bases and 5 bases, there was a span of 7 bases. Germline values: CDR1 MDHEN, CDR2 SYDVKM. The CDR3 length is 11 residues. The CDR3 DNA follows: TGTGCCAGCAGGACAGGAACTGAAGCTTTCTTT. Its protein product is CASRTGTEAFF.

J is TRBJ2-7 and V is TRBV18; TRBD1 agrees at 7 bases. CDR1 KGHSH and CDR2 LQKENI come from the germline V gene. V trimming: 2 bases; J trimming: 5 bases; junction bases outside the gene matches: 9. The CDR3 consists of 15 residues. The CDR3 protein is CASSPGRTGVDEQYF. CDR3 nucleotides: TGTGCCAGCTCACCAGGGAGAACAGGGGTGGACGAGCAGTACTTC.

The CDR3 nucleotides read TGTGCCAGCAGATGGCTCGACTCCGGGGAGCTGTTTTTT. Encoded protein: CASRWLDSGELFF. The gene calls are TRBV28 and TRBJ2-2, with D unresolved. Deletions cut 6 bases from V and 6 bases from J, with 11 bases between. This CDR3 contains 13 residues. Germline CDR1 and CDR2: MDHEN and SYDVKM.

At least ten counts were recorded for this clone. This rearrangement joins TRBV14 to TRBJ2-7; 10 positions match TRBD2. The length of the CDR3 is 15 residues. The J segment lost 3 bases and the V segment lost 4 bases, leaving 6 bases of the junction unmatched. Germline lookup yields CDR1 SGHDN and CDR2 FVKESK. The CDR3: CASSLGLAVFYEQYF. The CDR3 DNA follows: TGTGCCAGCAGCCTAGGACTAGCGGTATTCTACGAGCAGTACTTC. Supplemented by reference TRBV14 and TRBJ2-7, the full variable domain reads EAGVTQFPSHSVIEKGQTVTLRCDPISGHDNLYWYRRVMGKEIKFLLHFVKESKQDESGMPNNRFLAERTGGTYSTLKVQPAELEDSGVYFCASSLGLAVFYEQYFGPGTRLTVT.

The chain recombines TRBV5-1 with TRBJ2-7; tentatively, D is TRBD1 (6 bases). Germline CDR1 reads SGHRS; CDR2 reads YFSETQ. Trimming left V 0 bases short and J 2 bases short, with 6 bases between. The CDR3 is made up of 13 amino acids. CDR3 DNA sequence: TGCGCCAGCAGCTTGGACAGGGCCTACGAGCAGTACTTC. This gives the protein CASSLDRAYEQYF.

The V gene is TRBV14, the J gene TRBJ2-7; D possibly corresponds to TRBD1 (6 bases). This CDR3 has 16 residues. CDR1 and CDR2 from the germline V gene are SGHDN and FVKESK. With 2 bases removed from V and 1 base from J, the gap between germline ends came to 15 bases. The DNA for the CDR3 is TGTGCCAGCAGCCAACAACGGGGCCAGGGGTCCTACGAGCAGTACTTC. Amino acids: CASSQQRGQGSYEQYF.

V usage is TRBV7-8 and J usage is TRBJ1-1, with D hard to call. CDR1 is SGHVS, CDR2 FQNEAQ, per germline. This CDR3 region has 13 residues. Deletions cut 6 bases from V and 0 bases from J, with 8 bases between. This chain's CDR3 is CASRVSLNTEAFF. DNA of the CDR3: TGTGCCAGCAGAGTCTCATTGAACACTGAAGCTTTCTTT.

This clone was detected a few times. The chain links TRBV7-6 to TRBJ2-7; 8 nucleotides line up with TRBD1. This CDR3 is built from 14 residues. The germline gives CDR1 SGHVS, CDR2 FNYEAQ. The ends lost 5 bases at V and 2 bases at J; junction bases unmatched: 5. The CDR3 loop is CASSVDRGPYEQYF. The DNA of the CDR3 is TGTGCCAGCAGCGTTGACAGGGGCCCCTACGAGCAGTACTTC.

On this clone: The sample carries other DNA sequences with the same CDR3. V gene TRBV2 combines with J gene TRBJ1-4; 7 bases are shared with TRBD1. Trimming took 9 bases from V and 2 from J; bases not matched to a gene: 9. Per the germline V gene, CDR1 is SNHLY and CDR2 is FYNNEI. CDR3 size: 15 residues. Written as DNA, the CDR3 is TGTGCCAGTAGTAAGATACAGGGGACTAATGAAAAACTGTTTTTT. Translation gives CASSKIQGTNEKLFF.

This clone was counted between two and nine times. The chain is built from TRBV11-2 and TRBJ1-2, with 8 bases lining up with TRBD1. Trimming removed 1 base from V and 4 bases from J; junction bases left unmatched: 5. CDR1 is SGHAT, CDR2 FQNNGV, per germline. The CDR3 is 15 amino acids. CDR3 DNA sequence: TGTGCCAGCAGCTTAGCACAGGGGGTAGGCTATGGCTACACCTTC. This gives the protein CASSLAQGVGYGYTF.

The chain recombines TRBV19 with TRBJ2-1; perhaps D is TRBD1 or TRBD2 (5 bases each). CDR3 length: 15 amino acids. Germline V gives CDR1 LNHDA, CDR2 SQIVND (reference sequence). V was cut by 7 bases and J by 5 bases, with 18 bases left in between. CDR3 in DNA: TGTGCCAGTACTGAGGGGACCATGAGGAACAATGAGCAGTTCTTC. Translating gives CASTEGTMRNNEQFF.

The rearrangement joins TRBV7-2 to TRBJ1-3, with 9 bases aligning to TRBD1. Losses at the gene ends were 6 bases for V and 2 bases for J; bases not matched to a gene: 11. Germline CDR1 and CDR2: SGHTA and FQGNSA. The CDR3 loop spans 17 amino acids. CDR3 coding DNA: TGTGCCAGCAGATCCTCCCCGGGACAGGGTACTGGAAACACCATATATTTT. It encodes CASRSSPGQGTGNTIYF.

The V call is TRBV19, the J call TRBJ2-3, with D perhaps TRBD1 or TRBD2 (5 bases each). The CDR3 length is 15 residues. Deletions cut 5 bases from V and 10 bases from J, with 22 bases between. The germline V gene has CDR1 LNHDA and CDR2 SQIVND (reference sequence). The CDR3 reads CASSSTDNRWGSQYF. CDR3 coding DNA: TGTGCCAGTAGTTCGACTGACAACCGGTGGGGGTCGCAGTATTTT.

The rearrangement links TRBV19 to TRBJ1-2, with D unclear. The CDR3 totals 12 residues. Germline loops: CDR1 LNHDA, CDR2 SQIVND (reference sequence). V was trimmed by 8 bases and J by 0 bases, leaving 7 bases between them. The CDR3: CASGRTNYGYTF. The CDR3 DNA reads as TGTGCCAGTGGCAGAACTAACTATGGCTACACCTTC.

The rearrangement uses TRBV7-9 and TRBJ1-4; the match to TRBD1 covers 12 bases. The CDR3 spans 16 residues. V was clipped by 1 base and J by 3 bases; unmatched bases: 0. Germline V gene lookup returns CDR1 SEHNR and CDR2 FQNEAQ (reference sequence). CDR3 region: CASSLGDRGPNEKLFF. CDR3 DNA sequence: TGTGCCAGCAGCTTAGGGGACAGGGGGCCTAATGAAAAACTGTTTTTT.

As regards this clone: Other DNA variants within this sample encode the same CDR3. This rearrangement joins TRBV6-5 to TRBJ1-5; tentatively, D is TRBD1 (5 bases). In germline, CDR1 is MNHEY, CDR2 SVGAGI. The CDR3 is made up of 13 amino acids. V was cut by 2 bases and J by 6 bases, with 8 bases left in between. CDR3 nucleotides: TGTGCCAGCAGTTACAGAAGGGGTCAGCCCCAGCATTTT. Its translation is CASSYRRGQPQHF.